The entry that follows covers one T cell receptor beta chain sequence. The antigen is unknown. This entry comes from a study of T cells in Graves' hyperthyroidism and ophthalmopathy. RNA transcripts provided the source from which TCR beta CDR3 regions were amplified. HTBI primers were used for first-round RT-PCR of the TCR CDR3. TCRdb recomputed calls from the multiplex PCR reads with MiXCR, one row per CDR3 protein. The table records 300,000 to 450,000 distinct CDR3 sequences, approximately 15% of them present only once. CDR1 is KGHDR, CDR2 SFDVKD, per germline. With V trimmed by 4 bases and J by 2 bases, 8 bases remained unmatched. The CDR3 has 17 amino acids. Broader study findings: Ophthalmopathy was told apart from stable hyperthyroidism by a 13 V-J model. Model output signaled ophthalmopathy a median around 6.9 months ahead of onset.

The chain couples TRBV24-1 to TRBJ2-1; TRBD2 matches at 9 bases. Sequenced material: blood. This receptor was identified in a woman aged 60-70 years with Graves' hyperthyroidism. The CDR3 reads CATSDPPSGTTYNEQFF. CDR3 DNA sequence: TGTGCCACCAGTGACCCTCCTAGCGGGACGACCTACAATGAGCAGTTCTTC.